The source of this T cell receptor beta chain is a study of PD-L1 blockade in urothelial cancer. Study as a whole: Every 3 weeks, patients received intravenous atezolizumab 1,200 mg, beginning 2014.

General observations from the study: Survival was better when pretreatment blood TCR clonality fell below the median. Blood clones associated with the tumor expanded more at 3 weeks in durable-benefit patients.

Between the trimmed V and J ends, which lost 0 bases and 6 bases, there was a span of 16 bases. Germline V lookup: CDR1 SGHRS, CDR2 YFSETQ. The CDR3 covers 16 residues. On this clone itself: Its antigen is undetermined.

The protocol was immunoSEQ multiplex PCR, while the TCRdb copy is restricted to in-frame clones and leaves out a portion. Here the sample spans tens of thousands of clones, approximately 86% being singletons. Noted time point: peripheral blood 6 weeks after treatment start. The sequence was obtained from a man aged 55 to 70 with urothelial cancer. Sequencing was performed on PBMCs, taken around atezolizumab (anti-PD-L1) treatment. This chain links TRBV5-1 with TRBJ2-1; possibly TRBD2 for D (6 bases). The CDR3 DNA reads TGCGCCAGCAGCTTGGGTGGCGGGGCTCCCAGCAATGAGCAGTTCTTC. It specifies CASSLGGGAPSNEQFF. The full variable domain, rest sourced from reference TRBV5-1 and TRBJ2-1, is KAGVTQTPRYLIKTRGQQVTLSCSPISGHRSVSWYQQTPGQGLQFLFEYFSETQRNKGNFPGRFSGRQFSNSRSEMNVSTLELGDSALYLCASSLGGGAPSNEQFFGPGTRLTVL.